This record looks at one TCR beta chain sequence and its context. The donors were members of the validation cohort, which comprised about 130 subjects and was separate from the first cohort of 666 subjects. Germline-derived CDR1 and CDR2 are SGHAT and FQNNGV. The CDR3 contains 13 residues. V dropped 5 bases and J dropped 6; count of bases not matched to a gene: 3. Sequencing was performed with immunoSEQ multiplex PCR; in TCRdb, only in-frame clones are kept and a portion is missing. The data show 85,000 to 120,000 clones, approximately 94% seen once. This sample was taken from a study of cytomegalovirus exposure and HLA in healthy donors.

This sequence was found in a woman aged 18-35 years in good health and CMV-seronegative. The sample consisted of PBMCs. The V call is TRBV11-2, the J call TRBJ2-1, with 8 nucleotides matching TRBD2. The CDR3 sequence is CASSTAGGNEQFF. The CDR3 DNA follows: TGTGCCAGCAGCACGGCGGGGGGCAATGAGCAGTTCTTC.